The 27 T cell receptor beta chains below were found in one sample sequenced in a study of Graves' ophthalmopathy and Graves' hyperthyroidism. The sequenced template was RNA, covering the TCR beta CDR3 region. HTBI-primed first-round RT-PCR preceded second-round multiplex PCR. MiXCR was run by TCRdb on the multiplex PCR reads, yielding one entry per CDR3 protein. The repertoire holds 580,000 or so distinct CDR3 sequences, with under 45% as singletons. The sample was peripheral blood or thyroid tissue (not recorded which). The receptors originated from an adult man with Graves' hyperthyroidism.

The V call is TRBV9, the J call TRBJ1-1, with TRBD1 matching over 10 bases. The germline gives CDR1 SGDLS, CDR2 YYNGEE. V was pared by 6 bases and J by 3 bases, with 5 bases of the junction left unmatched. CDR3 length: 14 residues. The CDR3 reads CASTEGTGDTEAFF. The DNA of the CDR3 is TGTGCCAGCACAGAAGGGACAGGGGACACTGAAGCTTTCTTT.

This clonotype has at least ten counts. The chain has TRBV4-1 and TRBJ2-5; D may be TRBD2 (6 bases). The V gene lost 5 bases and the J gene lost 4 bases, with 11 bases spanning the gap. This CDR3 has 13 residues. Germline V gene data show CDR1 as MGHRA and CDR2 as YSYEKL. The CDR3: CASSTRDLETQYF. In DNA form, the CDR3 reads TGCGCCAGCAGCACGAGGGACTTAGAGACCCAGTACTTC.

This clonotype was found many times. The chain carries TRBV20-1 and TRBJ2-7; 8 bases are a match to TRBD2. Germline CDR1 is DFQATT and CDR2 is SNEGSKA (reference sequence). CDR3 length: 14 residues. Losses at the gene ends were 0 bases for V and 5 bases for J; bases not matched to a gene: 6. The DNA for the CDR3 is TGCAGTGCTAGAGATTGGAGCGGGGGCCACGAGCAGTACTTC. As protein: CSARDWSGGHEQYF.

This clonotype was observed at least ten times. This rearrangement joins TRBV5-8 to TRBJ2-7; the D call may be TRBD1 or TRBD2 (5 bases each). Germline loops: CDR1 SGHTS, CDR2 YDEGEE. The CDR3 totals 15 residues. The V gene lost 3 bases and the J gene lost 2 bases, with 15 bases spanning the gap. Here the CDR3 DNA reads TGTGCCAGCAGCTCACCCGGGGACGAGCCCTACGAGCAGTACTTC. Translated: CASSSPGDEPYEQYF.

This clonotype has a handful of counts. This chain links TRBV7-8 with TRBJ2-3, with 8 bases that match TRBD2. Germline V gene lookup returns CDR1 SGHVS and CDR2 FQNEAQ. This CDR3 contains 17 residues. V lost 5 bases to trimming and J lost 4 bases; unmatched junction nucleotides: 14. The CDR3 loop is CASSDLLGAGDSDTQYF. The CDR3 coding sequence is TGTGCCAGCAGCGACCTCCTGGGAGCGGGAGATTCAGATACGCAGTATTTT. Based on the CDR3 plus reference TRBV7-8 and TRBJ2-3, the full variable domain is GAGVSQSPRYKVAKRGQDVALRCDPISGHVSLFWYQQALGQGPEFLTYFQNEAQLDKSGLPSDRFFAERPEGSVSTLKIQRTQQEDSAVYLCASSDLLGAGDSDTQYFGPGTRLTVL.

The chain combines TRBV7-8 with TRBJ2-5; 10 bases fit TRBD1. With V trimmed by 2 bases and J by 1 base, 7 bases remained unmatched. The CDR3 length is 17 residues. Per the germline V gene, CDR1 is SGHVS and CDR2 is FQNEAQ. The CDR3 sequence is CASSLWLGDRGQETQYF. Written as DNA, the CDR3 is TGTGCCAGCAGCTTATGGTTAGGGGACAGGGGCCAAGAGACCCAGTACTTC.

Many counts were recorded for this clonotype. The V and J genes are TRBV20-1 and TRBJ1-1, with 7 bases that match TRBD1. Trimming at V came to 4 bases and at J to 4 bases, leaving 9 bases not matched to a gene. The CDR3 loop spans 14 amino acids. CDR1 is DFQATT, CDR2 SNEGSKA, per germline (reference sequence). The CDR3 loop reads CSAKSPTGITEAFF. In DNA form, the CDR3 reads TGCAGTGCTAAATCTCCGACAGGGATCACTGAAGCTTTCTTT.

In this sample, this clonotype turned up once. The chain couples TRBV6-1 to TRBJ2-1; D not resolved. The germline V gene encodes CDR1 MNHNS and CDR2 SASEGT. The V gene lost 6 bases and the J gene lost 4 bases, with 13 bases spanning the gap. This CDR3 contains 14 residues. The CDR3 loop reads CASSPVVGYNEQFF. As DNA, the CDR3 is TGTGCCAGCAGCCCCGTTGTGGGATACAATGAGCAGTTCTTC.

Many counts were recorded for this clonotype. The chain combines TRBV6-1 with TRBJ2-7, with a tentative D call TRBD1 (5 bases). V dropped 5 bases and J dropped 2 bases, with 16 bases sitting between them. The length of the CDR3 is 15 residues. The V gene's germline CDR1 is MNHNS and CDR2 SASEGT. CDR3 bases: TGTGCCAGCAGTCCTCAGGGCACGGCTCCCTACGAGCAGTACTTC. This codes for CASSPQGTAPYEQYF.

This clonotype was counted many times. The chain joins TRBV6-4 to TRBJ2-5; D may be TRBD2 (6 bases). The germline gives CDR1 MRHNA, CDR2 SNTAGT. V lost 4 bases and J lost 5, with 14 bases in between. The CDR3 extends over 14 amino acids. CDR3: CASSVRTEGETQYF. The CDR3 DNA is TGTGCCAGCAGTGTTAGAACGGAGGGGGAGACCCAGTACTTC.

This clonotype was detected ten times or more. The chain carries TRBV7-2 and TRBJ2-7; 9 positions match TRBD1. The CDR3 runs 16 residues. Per germline, CDR1 SGHTA and CDR2 FQGNSA. The trim removed 1 base at V and 3 bases at J, leaving 7 bases unmatched. CDR3: CASSLGTGGPHYEQYF. In DNA, the CDR3 is TGTGCCAGCAGCTTAGGAACAGGGGGCCCGCACTACGAGCAGTACTTC.

The rearrangement uses TRBV28 and TRBJ2-7, with a tentative D call TRBD1 (5 bases). The V end was cut by 5 bases, the J end by 6 bases, with 11 bases between. Germline CDR1 and CDR2: MDHEN and SYDVKM. The CDR3 has 12 amino acids. CDR3 protein: CASSMTVREQYF. The CDR3 DNA reads as TGTGCCAGCAGTATGACAGTACGCGAGCAGTACTTC.

This clonotype came up a few times. DNA for the CDR3: TGTGCCAGCAGTGACCCGGCAGTCTCAACTAATGAAAAACTGTTTTTT. Translating it yields CASSDPAVSTNEKLFF. The chain employs TRBV2 and TRBJ1-4; D is unclear. The CDR3 is 16 amino acids. Germline loops: CDR1 SNHLY, CDR2 FYNNEI. V gave up 3 bases and J gave up 0 bases, with 11 bases separating them.

The chain recombines TRBV5-1 with TRBJ2-5; the match to TRBD1 covers 10 bases. CDR3 length equals 18 residues. Germline lookup yields CDR1 SGHRS and CDR2 YFSETQ. V shed 4 bases and J 4 bases; nucleotides not matched to a gene: 16. The CDR3 loop reads CASSRTGTGVLGGETQYF. The CDR3 DNA reads as TGCGCCAGCAGCAGGACCGGGACAGGGGTTCTCGGTGGAGAGACCCAGTACTTC.

CDR3 coding DNA: TGCAGCGTTGAATGGCCTAGCGGGAGGTCCTACGAGCAGTACTTC. Protein sequence: CSVEWPSGRSYEQYF. V gene TRBV29-1 combines with J gene TRBJ2-7; 11 positions match TRBD2. Germline assignment: CDR1 SQVTM and CDR2 ANQGSEA. The CDR3 is 15 residues long. The V segment lost 2 bases and the J segment 1 base; nucleotides outside the gene matches: 4.

This clonotype was observed many times. The CDR3 loop is CASSESRQGAGGYTF. CDR3 DNA sequence: TGTGCCAGCAGTGAATCGAGACAGGGGGCGGGTGGCTACACCTTC. The chain couples TRBV25-1 to TRBJ1-2, with 10 bases matching TRBD1. Losses at the gene ends were 1 base for V and 7 bases for J; bases not matched to a gene: 6. CDR3 length: 15 amino acids. From germline, CDR1 is MGHDK and CDR2 SYGVNS.

With respect to this clonotype: Being one base from a much bigger clone, this may be a read error. This chain links TRBV5-5 with TRBJ1-1, with TRBD1 as a possible D gene (5 bases). Germline loops: CDR1 SGHKS, CDR2 YYEKEE (reference sequence). The CDR3 is 15 residues long. The DNA for the CDR3 is TGCGCCAGCAGCTTGGAGGCAGGGCGGGTCACTGAAGCTTTCTTT. It encodes CASSLEAGRVTEAFF.

In regard to this clonotype: A much larger clonotype is one base distant, so this may be a read error. This rearrangement joins TRBV4-1 to TRBJ1-1; 7 bases fit TRBD1. The CDR3 runs to 16 residues. The germline CDR1 and CDR2 sequences are MGHRA and YSYEKL. V was pared by 3 bases and J by 3 bases, with 10 bases of the junction left unmatched. The CDR3, as DNA: TGCGCCAGCAGCCAGACGGTGACAGGGAAGGACACTGAAGCTTTCTTT. As protein: CASSQTVTGKDTEAFF.

This clonotype was counted many times. The chain recombines TRBV5-1 with TRBJ2-7; TRBD1 matches at 9 bases. The CDR3 consists of 15 residues. Germline CDR1 and CDR2: SGHRS and YFSETQ. V dropped 0 bases and J dropped 2; count of bases not matched to a gene: 3. CDR3 sequence: CASSLDRGRTYEQYF. CDR3 nucleotide sequence: TGCGCCAGCAGCTTGGACAGGGGGCGAACCTACGAGCAGTACTTC. The variable domain in full, with the rest retrieved from reference TRBV5-1 and TRBJ2-7, is KAGVTQTPRYLIKTRGQQVTLSCSPISGHRSVSWYQQTPGQGLQFLFEYFSETQRNKGNFPGRFSGRQFSNSRSEMNVSTLELGDSALYLCASSLDRGRTYEQYFGPGTRLTVT.

With regard to this clonotype: This is likely a read error, given that the CDR3 carries no conserved phenylalanine or tryptophan at its end. The gene calls are TRBV4-1 and TRBJ2-7; 9 bases agree with TRBD1. CDR3 length equals 14 residues. The germline V gene has CDR1 MGHRA and CDR2 YSYEKL. V shed 4 bases and J 1 base; nucleotides not matched to a gene: 2. The CDR3 DNA reads TGCGCCAGCAGCCGGGACAGGGTTTCCTACGAGCAGTACTCC. It encodes CASSRDRVSYEQYS.

This clonotype appeared a few times. J is TRBJ2-7 and V is TRBV19; unclear D gene. Germline V gene lookup returns CDR1 LNHDA and CDR2 SQIVND (reference sequence). CDR3 size: 14 residues. V lost 7 bases and J 0 bases, leaving 13 bases between the germline ends. The CDR3 bases are TGTGCCAGTAAGGCAGAAAGAACCTCCTACGAGCAGTACTTC. Translating it yields CASKAERTSYEQYF.

This clonotype was counted at least ten times. V gene TRBV12-3 or TRBV12-4 combines with J gene TRBJ1-4; D not certain. The CDR3 has 14 amino acids. Deletions cut 7 bases from V and 8 bases from J, with 17 bases between. CDR3 nucleotides: TGTGCCAGCACCCCGGACGGATTCGGGGAAAAACTGTTTTTT. Its protein is CASTPDGFGEKLFF.

This clonotype was detected only once. This clone may be a read error of a much larger clone one base away. The J gene is TRBJ1-5, the V gene TRBV28, with a possible D match to TRBD1 (6 bases). This CDR3 is 15 amino acids long. V was cut by 8 bases and J by 4 bases, with 18 bases left in between. The germline CDR1 and CDR2 sequences are MDHEN and SYDVKM. The CDR3 sequence: CASGTIRQVNQPQHF. As DNA, the CDR3 is TGTGCCAGCGGTACCATCCGACAGGTTAATCAGCCCCAGCATTTT.

Many counts were recorded for this clonotype. The chain joins TRBV12-3 or TRBV12-4 to TRBJ2-5; tentative D call: TRBD1 (5 bases). Trimming removed 3 bases from V and 4 bases from J, with 15 bases in between. The length of the CDR3 is 15 residues. The CDR3 is CASSLGQGGRETQYF. The DNA of the CDR3 is TGTGCCAGCAGTTTGGGGCAGGGTGGTCGAGAGACCCAGTACTTC.

This clonotype was seen ten or more times. J is TRBJ1-2 and V is TRBV7-9, with TRBD1 identical over 10 bases. This CDR3 contains 12 residues. V lost 5 bases to trimming and J lost 13 bases; unmatched junction nucleotides: 7. The germline V gene has CDR1 SEHNR and CDR2 FQNEAQ (reference sequence). The CDR3 region is CASSLDRGRFTF. The DNA of the CDR3 is TGTGCCAGCAGCCTAGACAGGGGGCGATTCACCTTC.

With respect to this clonotype: A much larger clone lies one base from this, so it may be a read error. The CDR3 reads CASSQRTGGIRYGQYF. The CDR3 bases are TGTGCCAGCAGCCAACGGACAGGGGGAATTCGGTACGGGCAGTACTTC. The chain is built from TRBV7-6 and TRBJ2-7; 10 nucleotides agree with TRBD1. The CDR3 is 16 residues long. Germline CDR1 is SGHVS and CDR2 is FNYEAQ. The variable domain in full, completed from reference TRBV7-6 and TRBJ2-7, reads GAGVSQSPRYKVTKRGQDVALRCDPISGHVSLYWYRQALGQGPEFLTYFNYEAQQDKSGLPNDRFSAERPEGSISTLTIQRTEQRDSAMYRCASSQRTGGIRYGQYFGPGTRLTVT.

This clonotype was found many times. The chain combines TRBV20-1 with TRBJ1-1; perhaps TRBD1 as D (6 bases). Germline V gives CDR1 DFQATT, CDR2 SNEGSKA (reference sequence). The CDR3 is 11 amino acids. CDR3 coding DNA: TGCAGGGGGATTGGAGGGGGATCGACTTTCTTT. It is translated as CRGIGGGSTFF.